A selection of T cell receptor beta chains follows, all from one sample in a study of T cell responses to AZD1222 COVID-19 vaccine. The data were produced by immunoSEQ multiplex PCR, yet TCRdb's version contains in-frame clones alone and is incomplete. The sample shows 150,000 or so clones, more than 80% of them seen only once. Sample: peripheral blood, taken on day 0 of MenACWY control vaccination. These receptors were taken from an adult in good health. Each CDR3 is given with its conserved first and last residue. The order of the fields is D gene, V gene, clone size, J gene, CDR3 DNA, CDR3 protein. D genes are given only for firm matches. Clone size, where shown, is once, few, many, or a class for clones that have expanded.

D: TRBD1; V: TRBV15; size: .; J: TRBJ1-4; DNA: TGTGCCACCAGCAAAACGGACAGGGGTAATGAAAAACTGTTTTTT; CDR3: CATSKTDRGNEKLFF
D: TRBD1; V: TRBV6-7; size: .; J: TRBJ2-4; DNA: TGTGCCAGTGTTTACAGGGGACGGTTGGCCAAAAACATTCAGTACTTC; CDR3: CASVYRGRLAKNIQYF
D: .; V: TRBV5-1; size: .; J: TRBJ1-1; DNA: TGCGCCAGCAGCTTGGCCCCTGGAGAAGAAAACACTGAAGCTTTCTTT; CDR3: CASSLAPGEENTEAFF
D: TRBD1; V: TRBV5-1; size: .; J: TRBJ1-2; DNA: TGCGCCAGCAGCTCAGCCCGGGACAGGGCTAAAGGCTACACCTTC; CDR3: CASSSARDRAKGYTF
D: .; V: TRBV19; size: .; J: TRBJ1-2; DNA: TGTGCCAGTAGTATAGCCACGGACAGCGCTAACTATGGCTACACCTTC; CDR3: CASSIATDSANYGYTF
D: TRBD1; V: TRBV9; size: .; J: TRBJ2-2; DNA: TGTGCCAGCAGCCCACAATTGACAGGGAACGGGGAGCTGTTTTTT; CDR3: CASSPQLTGNGELFF
D: .; V: TRBV27; size: .; J: TRBJ1-5; DNA: TGTGCCAGCAGTTTATTCGGACGATGGGACCGCACTAGCAATCAGCCCCAGCATTTT; CDR3: CASSLFGRWDRTSNQPQHF
D: .; V: TRBV3-1/TRBV3-2; size: .; J: TRBJ1-1; DNA: TGTGCCAGCAGCCGCGGACAGAGTAACACTGAAGCTTTCTTT; CDR3: CASSRGQSNTEAFF
D: .; V: TRBV6-5; size: .; J: TRBJ2-1; DNA: TGTGCCAGCGGGACTACAGGGGGGTACAATGAGCAGTTCTTC; CDR3: CASGTTGGYNEQFF
D: TRBD1; V: TRBV5-1; size: .; J: TRBJ2-1; DNA: TGCGCCAGCAGCTCATTTCGGGACAGGGGGCCAAATGAGCAGTTCTTC; CDR3: CASSSFRDRGPNEQFF
D: .; V: TRBV6-5; size: .; J: TRBJ1-2; DNA: TGTGCCAGCAGTTCGAGAGGTGGCAGAACTAACTATGGCTACACCTTC; CDR3: CASSSRGGRTNYGYTF
D: .; V: TRBV28; size: .; J: TRBJ2-1; DNA: TGTGCCAGCAGTTTGGACGGGTACAATGAGCAGTTCTTC; CDR3: CASSLDGYNEQFF
D: .; V: TRBV19; size: .; J: TRBJ1-5; DNA: TGTGCCAGTAGGAACAGGGCGGAAAAGCCCCAGCATTTT; CDR3: CASRNRAEKPQHF
D: .; V: TRBV13; size: few; J: TRBJ2-7; DNA: TGTGCCAGCAGCGCGCCCCTTAGCTCCTACGAGCAGTACTTC; CDR3: CASSAPLSSYEQYF
D: .; V: TRBV5-5; size: .; J: TRBJ1-4; DNA: TGTGCCAGCAGCTTGAATTTGCAGGCTGCTAATGAAAAACTGTTTTTT; CDR3: CASSLNLQAANEKLFF
D: .; V: TRBV6-2/TRBV6-3; size: .; J: TRBJ1-1; DNA: TGTGCCAGCAGCCCCAGCCCGGGGTCGGCGCAGACTGAAGCTTTCTTT; CDR3: CASSPSPGSAQTEAFF
D: .; V: TRBV6-4; size: .; J: TRBJ1-5; DNA: TGTGCCAGCATGTTTTTTGGGGATTGCAATCAGCCCCAGCATTTT; CDR3: CASMFFGDCNQPQHF
D: .; V: TRBV2; size: .; J: TRBJ1-1; DNA: TGTGCCAGCACACTGGGGACTGAAGCTTTCTTT; CDR3: CASTLGTEAFF
D: TRBD2; V: TRBV5-1; size: .; J: TRBJ2-7; DNA: TGCGCCAGCAGCCTCACACCCGGACTAGTTTACGAGCAGTACTTC; CDR3: CASSLTPGLVYEQYF
D: .; V: TRBV9; size: .; J: TRBJ1-1; DNA: TGTGCCAGCAGCGTAGGGGTACACCTTTCGGAAGCTTTCTTT; CDR3: CASSVGVHLSEAFF
D: TRBD2; V: TRBV7-9; size: .; J: TRBJ2-2; DNA: TGTGCCAGCAGCTCACTAGCGTTCTATTTGGCCGGGGAGCTGTTTTTT; CDR3: CASSSLAFYLAGELFF
D: .; V: TRBV6-5; size: .; J: TRBJ1-2; DNA: TGTGCCAGCAGTTACTCGGCCGGGAATTATGGCTACACCTTC; CDR3: CASSYSAGNYGYTF
D: .; V: TRBV19; size: .; J: TRBJ2-3; DNA: TGTGCCAGTGGGGACAGCACAGATACGCAGTATTTT; CDR3: CASGDSTDTQYF
D: .; V: TRBV29-1; size: .; J: TRBJ2-1; DNA: TGCAGCGTTGAGGTTGAAGGAGATTTAACAAATGAGCAGTTCTTC; CDR3: CSVEVEGDLTNEQFF
D: .; V: TRBV29-1; size: .; J: TRBJ1-1; DNA: TGCAGCGTTGGAGGTCAGTCGAACACTGAAGCTTTCTTT; CDR3: CSVGGQSNTEAFF
D: TRBD1; V: TRBV14; size: .; J: TRBJ2-7; DNA: TGTGCCAGCAGGCCCCAGGGGGAAACCTACGAGCAGTACTTC; CDR3: CASRPQGETYEQYF
D: TRBD1; V: TRBV7-8; size: .; J: TRBJ1-5; DNA: TGTGCCAGCAGCTGGGACAGTGGCAATCAGCCCCAGCATTTT; CDR3: CASSWDSGNQPQHF
D: TRBD1; V: TRBV9; size: .; J: TRBJ1-2; DNA: TGTGCCAGCAGCCCGGGGACAGGCTATGGCTACACCTTC; CDR3: CASSPGTGYGYTF
D: .; V: TRBV11-2; size: .; J: TRBJ1-6; DNA: TGTGCCAGCAGCTTAGACAGGAATTCACCCCTCCACTTT; CDR3: CASSLDRNSPLHF
D: .; V: TRBV7-2; size: .; J: TRBJ1-2; DNA: TGTGCCAGCAGCTTAGTCGCAGGCTATGGCTACACCTTC; CDR3: CASSLVAGYGYTF
D: .; V: TRBV10-2; size: .; J: TRBJ2-5; DNA: TGCGCCAGCAGGCCCATTCTTCCAGAGACCCAGTACTTC; CDR3: CASRPILPETQYF
D: .; V: TRBV5-4; size: .; J: TRBJ2-3; DNA: TGTGCCAGCTGGGACCCATCCACAGATACGCAGTATTTT; CDR3: CASWDPSTDTQYF
D: .; V: TRBV6-2/TRBV6-3; size: .; J: TRBJ1-5; DNA: TGTGCCAGCAGTTCCTCAGTCATCAGTGTATCGTCACCCCAGCATTTT; CDR3: CASSSSVISVSSPQHF
D: .; V: TRBV9; size: .; J: TRBJ2-3; DNA: TGTGCCAGCAGCGTAGACCTAGCAACAGATACGCAGTATTTT; CDR3: CASSVDLATDTQYF
D: .; V: TRBV6-5; size: .; J: TRBJ1-1; DNA: TGTGCCAGCACCCCTGGAGGCACACAGAACACTGAAGCTTTCTTT; CDR3: CASTPGGTQNTEAFF
D: .; V: TRBV5-1; size: .; J: TRBJ2-5; DNA: TGCGCCAGCAGCTTGCGGGAGACCCAGTACTTC; CDR3: CASSLRETQYF
D: .; V: TRBV6-5; size: .; J: TRBJ1-1; DNA: TGTGCCAGCACCAACAGGGCCTACACTGAAGCTTTCTTT; CDR3: CASTNRAYTEAFF
D: TRBD1; V: TRBV4-1; size: .; J: TRBJ2-1; DNA: TGCGCCAGCAGCCTAGAAACAGGGGTAAGCTCCTACAATGAGCAGTTCTTC; CDR3: CASSLETGVSSYNEQFF
D: TRBD1; V: TRBV19; size: .; J: TRBJ1-5; DNA: TGTGCCAGTAGTCTATGGACAGGAAGAGAACTCCCTCGTTTT; CDR3: CASSLWTGRELPRF
D: .; V: TRBV6-5; size: .; J: TRBJ2-1; DNA: TGTGCCAGCAATCCGGGGATTCCTACCTACAATGAGCAGTTCTTC; CDR3: CASNPGIPTYNEQFF
D: .; V: TRBV2; size: .; J: TRBJ2-7; DNA: TGTGCCAGCACAGGAAGGGTCTACGAGCAGTACTTC; CDR3: CASTGRVYEQYF
D: .; V: TRBV6-5; size: .; J: TRBJ1-1; DNA: TGTGCCAGCAGGTTCCTCATGAACACTGAAGCTTTCTTT; CDR3: CASRFLMNTEAFF
D: .; V: TRBV19; size: .; J: TRBJ2-3; DNA: TGTGCCAGTAGTGAGACATCCTTAGCCGGAGATACGCAGTATTTT; CDR3: CASSETSLAGDTQYF
D: .; V: TRBV11-1; size: .; J: TRBJ1-6; DNA: TGTGCCAGCAGCTCCGCGACGAATAATTCACCCCTCCACTTT; CDR3: CASSSATNNSPLHF
D: .; V: TRBV3-1/TRBV3-2; size: .; J: TRBJ1-1; DNA: TGTGCCAGCAGCCAAGTGGCCGGGATGACTGAAGCTTTCTTT; CDR3: CASSQVAGMTEAFF
D: TRBD1; V: TRBV7-2; size: .; J: TRBJ1-5; DNA: TGTGCCAGCAGCTTTTGGACAGGGAGCAATCAGCCCCAGCATTTT; CDR3: CASSFWTGSNQPQHF
D: TRBD2; V: TRBV4-2; size: .; J: TRBJ2-7; DNA: TGTGCCAGCAGCCAAGTCACACTAGCGCTCTCCTACGAGCAGTACTTC; CDR3: CASSQVTLALSYEQYF
D: .; V: TRBV6-4; size: .; J: TRBJ1-1; DNA: TGTGCCAGCACCCGCCGTGGGCGACACACTGAAGCTTTCTTT; CDR3: CASTRRGRHTEAFF
D: .; V: TRBV28; size: .; J: TRBJ1-4; DNA: TGTGCCAGCAGTTCTTTTAATGAAAAACTGTTTTTT; CDR3: CASSSFNEKLFF
D: .; V: TRBV5-1; size: .; J: TRBJ1-2; DNA: TGCGCCAGCAGCTTGGCTGGGGGGGACTACACCTTC; CDR3: CASSLAGGDYTF
D: .; V: TRBV6-5; size: .; J: TRBJ2-5; DNA: TGTGCCAGCAGAGCAGAACAAGAGACCCAGTACTTC; CDR3: CASRAEQETQYF
D: .; V: TRBV2; size: .; J: TRBJ1-5; DNA: TGTGCCAGCAGCGAAGACAGGACGGGTCAGCCCCAGCATTTT; CDR3: CASSEDRTGQPQHF
D: .; V: TRBV7-9; size: .; J: TRBJ2-1; DNA: TGTGCCAGCAGCCCGCGAGGGCCAGCGACTTACAATGAGCAGTTCTTC; CDR3: CASSPRGPATYNEQFF
D: TRBD2; V: TRBV28; size: .; J: TRBJ2-7; DNA: TGTGCCAGCAGTGGGTTTTACTCCGCCCGGACTAGCTCCTACGAGCAGTACTTC; CDR3: CASSGFYSARTSSYEQYF